This TCR beta chain was retrieved from a study of shared clonotypes between healthy human individuals. Study outcomes and limitations: Blood was the only sampled material, and tissue repertoires likely differ.

On this clone: The antigen is not known.

In germline, CDR1 is MNHEY, CDR2 SVGAGI. V was clipped by 4 bases and J by 4 bases, with 16 bases between them. CDR3 length: 15 residues. The authors sequenced unsorted PBMC DNA on ten immunoSEQ deep assay plates. Some clones are missing from TCRdb's copy, which holds only in-frame ones; the method was immunoSEQ multiplex PCR. The sample shows 470,000 or so clones, almost 80% of them seen only once. Recent acute infections and vaccinations were absent in the healthy HIV-negative adult donors. Unsorted material relied on roughly 86 million PBMCs as the source of genomic DNA. The sequence came from a woman aged 40 to 55 in good health. Some clones in this sample may be carry-over from other donors' samples. This chain links TRBV6-5 with TRBJ2-5; tentatively, D is TRBD2 (6 bases). Sample: PBMCs. The CDR3 DNA follows: TGTGCCAGCAGTTCCCCGGGACCCGGGGGAGAGACCCAGTACTTC. Translation: CASSSPGPGGETQYF.